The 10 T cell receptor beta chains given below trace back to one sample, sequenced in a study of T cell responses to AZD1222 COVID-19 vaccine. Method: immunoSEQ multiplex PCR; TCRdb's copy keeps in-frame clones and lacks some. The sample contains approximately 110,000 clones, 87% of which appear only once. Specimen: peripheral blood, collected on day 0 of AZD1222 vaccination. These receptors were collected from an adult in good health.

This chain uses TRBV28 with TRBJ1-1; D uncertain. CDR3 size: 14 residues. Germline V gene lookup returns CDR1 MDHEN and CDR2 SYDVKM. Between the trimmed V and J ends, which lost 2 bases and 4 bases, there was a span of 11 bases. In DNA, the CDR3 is TGTGCCAGCAGTTTAATCGGCGGGAGCACTGAAGCTTTCTTT. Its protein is CASSLIGGSTEAFF.

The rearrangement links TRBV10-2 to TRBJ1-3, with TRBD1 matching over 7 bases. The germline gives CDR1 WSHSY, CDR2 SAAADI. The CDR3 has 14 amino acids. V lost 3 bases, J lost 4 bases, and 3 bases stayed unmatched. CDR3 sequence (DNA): TGCGCCAGCAGTGATAGGGGGCCAGGAAACACCATATATTTT. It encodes CASSDRGPGNTIYF.

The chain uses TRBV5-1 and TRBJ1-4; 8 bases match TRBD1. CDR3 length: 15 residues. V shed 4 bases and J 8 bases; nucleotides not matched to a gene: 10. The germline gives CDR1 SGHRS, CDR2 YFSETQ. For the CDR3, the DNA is TGCGCCAGCAGCACGAGGACAGGGAGGGGAGAAAAACTGTTTTTT. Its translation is CASSTRTGRGEKLFF.

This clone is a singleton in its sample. In nucleotides, the CDR3 is TGTGCCAGCAGCTTTGACAGAGCTAACTATGGCTACACCTTC. Its translation: CASSFDRANYGYTF. The J gene is TRBJ1-2, the V gene TRBV5-4, with D possibly matching TRBD1 (5 bases). CDR3 size: 14 residues. Between the trimmed V and J ends, which lost 2 bases and 0 bases, there was a span of 8 bases. CDR1 and CDR2 (germline): SGHNT, YYREEE (reference sequence). The full variable domain, its missing parts supplied by reference TRBV5-4 and TRBJ1-2, is ETGVTQSPTHLIKTRGQQVTLRCSSQSGHNTVSWYQQALGQGPQFIFQYYREEENGRGNFPPRFSGLQFPNYSSELNVNALELDDSALYLCASSFDRANYGYTFGSGTRLTVV.

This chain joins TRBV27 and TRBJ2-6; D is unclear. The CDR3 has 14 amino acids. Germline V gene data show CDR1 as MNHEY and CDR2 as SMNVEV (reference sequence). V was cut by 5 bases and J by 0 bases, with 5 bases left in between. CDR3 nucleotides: TGTGCCAGCAGTGCAGTCTCTGGGGCCAACGTCCTGACTTTC. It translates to CASSAVSGANVLTF.

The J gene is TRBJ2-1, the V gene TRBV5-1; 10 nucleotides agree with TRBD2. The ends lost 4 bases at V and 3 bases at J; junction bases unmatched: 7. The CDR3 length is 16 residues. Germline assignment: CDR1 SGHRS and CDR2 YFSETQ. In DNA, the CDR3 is TGCGCCAGCAGCCTAGCTAGCGGGAGCGTCTACAATGAGCAGTTCTTC. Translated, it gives CASSLASGSVYNEQFF.

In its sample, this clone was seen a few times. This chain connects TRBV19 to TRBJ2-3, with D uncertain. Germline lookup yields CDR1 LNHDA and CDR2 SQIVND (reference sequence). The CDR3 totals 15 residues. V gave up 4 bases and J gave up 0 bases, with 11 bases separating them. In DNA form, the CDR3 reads TGTGCCAGTAGTACCCGCTTGGCCAGCACAGATACGCAGTATTTT. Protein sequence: CASSTRLASTDTQYF.

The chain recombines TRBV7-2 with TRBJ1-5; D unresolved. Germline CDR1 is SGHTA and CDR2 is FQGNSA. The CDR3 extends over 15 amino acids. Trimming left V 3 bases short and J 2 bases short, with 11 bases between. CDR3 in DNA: TGTGCCAGCAGCTTTACGCGGGGTGGCAATCAGCCCCAGCATTTT. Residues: CASSFTRGGNQPQHF. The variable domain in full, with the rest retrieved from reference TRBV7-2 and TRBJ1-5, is GAGVSQSPSNKVTEKGKDVELRCDPISGHTALYWYRQSLGQGLEFLIYFQGNSAPDKSGLPSDRFSAERTGGSVSTLTIQRTQQEDSAVYLCASSFTRGGNQPQHFGDGTRLSIL.

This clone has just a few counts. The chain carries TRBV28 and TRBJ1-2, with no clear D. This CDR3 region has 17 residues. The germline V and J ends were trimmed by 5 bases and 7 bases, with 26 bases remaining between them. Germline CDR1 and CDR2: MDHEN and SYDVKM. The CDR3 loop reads CASSLYSISGLAGGYTF. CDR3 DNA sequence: TGTGCCAGCAGTCTATATTCTATCAGCGGTCTGGCAGGTGGCTACACCTTC.

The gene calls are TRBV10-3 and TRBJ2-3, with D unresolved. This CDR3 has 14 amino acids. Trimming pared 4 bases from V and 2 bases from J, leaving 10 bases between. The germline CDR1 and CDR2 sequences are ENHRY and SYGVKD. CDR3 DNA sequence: TGTGCCATCAGTGTTAAACCTGACACAGATACGCAGTATTTT. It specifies CAISVKPDTDTQYF.